Listed below are T cell receptor beta chains from one sample, sequenced in a study of response to subunit inactivated influenza vaccine. TCRdb ran MiXCR on the RT-PCR reads and lists one entry per CDR3 protein. The table lists around 750,000 distinct CDR3 sequences, over 20% of them singletons. The input for sequencing was PBMCs from blood, taken around 5 days after vaccination. These TCRs come from a man aged 50 to 59 who received an inactivated influenza vaccine. The CDR3 runs from the conserved cysteine through the conserved F or W. Fields, in order: D gene, J gene, clone size, V gene, CDR3 DNA, CDR3 protein. The D gene is left open where the match is weak. Clone size appears in some rows only: once, few, many, or a class for an expanded clone.

D gene: -
J gene: TRBJ1-4
clone size: few
V gene: TRBV4-1
CDR3 DNA: TGCGCCAGCAGGCTATCCGGGACTCCGAATGAAAAACTGTTTTTT
CDR3 protein: CASRLSGTPNEKLFF

D gene: -
J gene: TRBJ1-6
clone size: -
V gene: TRBV7-2
CDR3 DNA: TGTGCCAGCAGCTTAGCACTACCTAATTCACCCCTCCACTTT
CDR3 protein: CASSLALPNSPLHF

D gene: -
J gene: TRBJ2-5
clone size: -
V gene: TRBV12-3/TRBV12-4
CDR3 DNA: TGTGCCAGCAGCTCTCGGCCCCCCGCAGTCCCAGAGACCCAGTACTTC
CDR3 protein: CASSSRPPAVPETQYF

D gene: -
J gene: TRBJ1-4
clone size: many
V gene: TRBV4-2
CDR3 DNA: TGTGCCAGCAGCCAACTCGGAGGGGGTGAAAAACTGTTTTTT
CDR3 protein: CASSQLGGGEKLFF

D gene: TRBD2
J gene: TRBJ2-7
clone size: many
V gene: TRBV9
CDR3 DNA: TGTGCCAGCAGCGTACAAGCGGGAGCCACCTACGAGCAGTACTTC
CDR3 protein: CASSVQAGATYEQYF

D gene: -
J gene: TRBJ2-7
clone size: -
V gene: TRBV7-2
CDR3 DNA: TGTGCCAGCAGCTTAGGCGGGACAGTTTACGGCGAGCAGTACTTC
CDR3 protein: CASSLGGTVYGEQYF

D gene: -
J gene: TRBJ1-3
clone size: few
V gene: TRBV6-5
CDR3 DNA: TGTGCCAGCAGTTACGGCATTATAGGAAACACCATATATTTT
CDR3 protein: CASSYGIIGNTIYF

D gene: TRBD2
J gene: TRBJ2-7
clone size: -
V gene: TRBV11-2
CDR3 DNA: TGTGCCAGCAGCTTAGTTGTATTGCGGGAGGGATCCTACGAGCAGTACTTC
CDR3 protein: CASSLVVLREGSYEQYF

D gene: -
J gene: TRBJ1-4
clone size: many
V gene: TRBV6-1
CDR3 DNA: TGTGCCAGCAGAAACGTAGCTCGGGAAAAACTGTTTTTT
CDR3 protein: CASRNVAREKLFF

D gene: TRBD2
J gene: TRBJ2-7
clone size: few
V gene: TRBV20-1
CDR3 DNA: TGCAGTGCGCCGCGACCTCCTAGCGGGAGCTCCTACGAGCAGTACTTC
CDR3 protein: CSAPRPPSGSSYEQYF

D gene: -
J gene: TRBJ2-6
clone size: -
V gene: TRBV12-3/TRBV12-4
CDR3 DNA: TGTACCAGCAGTCGATCTGGCCTTGCCAACGTCCTGACTTTC
CDR3 protein: CTSSRSGLANVLTF

D gene: TRBD1
J gene: TRBJ1-1
clone size: many
V gene: TRBV6-5
CDR3 DNA: TGTGCCAGCAGTTACCCTGGACAGGGGCTGAACACTGAAGCTTTCTTT
CDR3 protein: CASSYPGQGLNTEAFF

D gene: TRBD1
J gene: TRBJ2-3
clone size: few
V gene: TRBV15
CDR3 DNA: TGTGCCACCAGCAGAGTCCGGACAGGGGAGGGAGATACGCAGTATTTT
CDR3 protein: CATSRVRTGEGDTQYF

D gene: TRBD2
J gene: TRBJ2-7
clone size: -
V gene: TRBV29-1
CDR3 DNA: TGCAGCCCTATAGCGGGAGCGGCCTACGAGCAGTACTTC
CDR3 protein: CSPIAGAAYEQYF

D gene: TRBD2
J gene: TRBJ2-5
clone size: once
V gene: TRBV20-1
CDR3 DNA: TGCAGTGCCAATGGGCCAACTAGCGGGAGAGAAACTGTGGAGACCCAGTACTTC
CDR3 protein: CSANGPTSGRETVETQYF

D gene: -
J gene: TRBJ2-7
clone size: many
V gene: TRBV11-2
CDR3 DNA: TGTGCCAGCAGCTCCTTACGTTGGGACTACGAGCAGTACTTC
CDR3 protein: CASSSLRWDYEQYF

D gene: TRBD2
J gene: TRBJ2-3
clone size: few
V gene: TRBV7-2
CDR3 DNA: TGTGCCAGCAGCTTAGGGCTAGCGGGCCTGATTAGCACAGATACGCAGTATTTT
CDR3 protein: CASSLGLAGLISTDTQYF

D gene: TRBD1
J gene: TRBJ1-2
clone size: -
V gene: TRBV15
CDR3 DNA: TGTGCCACCAGCAGGGAGAGAGACAGGGGATTATGGGGCTACACCTTC
CDR3 protein: CATSRERDRGLWGYTF

D gene: TRBD1
J gene: TRBJ2-7
clone size: many
V gene: TRBV7-6
CDR3 DNA: TGTGCCAGCAGAATCCGGGACAGGGGTTCCTACGAGCAGTACTTC
CDR3 protein: CASRIRDRGSYEQYF

D gene: -
J gene: TRBJ1-5
clone size: many
V gene: TRBV7-2
CDR3 DNA: TGTGCCAGCAGCTTCTCTACGTACAATCAGCCCCAGCATTTT
CDR3 protein: CASSFSTYNQPQHF

D gene: -
J gene: TRBJ2-7
clone size: -
V gene: TRBV7-2
CDR3 DNA: TGTGCCAGCAGCTTAGCGGGAGATAACTACGAGCAGTACTTC
CDR3 protein: CASSLAGDNYEQYF

D gene: TRBD1
J gene: TRBJ1-1
clone size: -
V gene: TRBV20-1
CDR3 DNA: TGCAGTGCTAGGGGACAGGTCGTGAACACTGAAGCTTTCTTT
CDR3 protein: CSARGQVVNTEAFF

D gene: TRBD1
J gene: TRBJ2-7
clone size: -
V gene: TRBV6-2/TRBV6-3
CDR3 DNA: TGTGCCAGCAGTTACATGGGACAGACCTACGAGCAGTACTTC
CDR3 protein: CASSYMGQTYEQYF

D gene: -
J gene: TRBJ2-7
clone size: -
V gene: TRBV11-2
CDR3 DNA: TGTGCCAGCAGCCTGGACGCATTACGGACTTTAGACTACGAGCAGTACTTC
CDR3 protein: CASSLDALRTLDYEQYF

D gene: -
J gene: TRBJ2-1
clone size: -
V gene: TRBV20-1
CDR3 DNA: TGCAGTGCCCCACCGATATCCCCCGCCCACAATGAGCAGTTCTTC
CDR3 protein: CSAPPISPAHNEQFF

D gene: -
J gene: TRBJ2-5
clone size: -
V gene: TRBV12-3/TRBV12-4
CDR3 DNA: TGTGCCAGCAGTTGGGCAGGGCTGGAGGCCCAGTACTTC
CDR3 protein: CASSWAGLEAQYF

D gene: TRBD1
J gene: TRBJ2-5
clone size: -
V gene: TRBV5-6
CDR3 DNA: TGTGCCAGCAGGGACAGGACCAGGGAGACCCAGTACTTC
CDR3 protein: CASRDRTRETQYF

D gene: -
J gene: TRBJ1-5
clone size: -
V gene: TRBV20-1
CDR3 DNA: TGCAGTGCACAAGATAGCAATCAGCCCCAGCATTTT
CDR3 protein: CSAQDSNQPQHF

D gene: -
J gene: TRBJ1-2
clone size: many
V gene: TRBV9
CDR3 DNA: TGTGCCAGCAGCTCCATCGACGGCTACACCTTC
CDR3 protein: CASSSIDGYTF

D gene: TRBD1
J gene: TRBJ2-7
clone size: -
V gene: TRBV12-3/TRBV12-4
CDR3 DNA: TGTGCCAGCAGTCCATCGGCAGGGGGCGAAACCGAGCAGTACTTC
CDR3 protein: CASSPSAGGETEQYF

D gene: -
J gene: TRBJ2-5
clone size: -
V gene: TRBV5-1
CDR3 DNA: TGCGCCAGCAGCTTGGGAGTTGGAGGTCAAGAGACCCAGTACTTC
CDR3 protein: CASSLGVGGQETQYF

D gene: -
J gene: TRBJ2-2
clone size: many
V gene: TRBV29-1
CDR3 DNA: TGCAGCGTTGACCCTACTAACACCGGGGAGCTGTTTTTT
CDR3 protein: CSVDPTNTGELFF